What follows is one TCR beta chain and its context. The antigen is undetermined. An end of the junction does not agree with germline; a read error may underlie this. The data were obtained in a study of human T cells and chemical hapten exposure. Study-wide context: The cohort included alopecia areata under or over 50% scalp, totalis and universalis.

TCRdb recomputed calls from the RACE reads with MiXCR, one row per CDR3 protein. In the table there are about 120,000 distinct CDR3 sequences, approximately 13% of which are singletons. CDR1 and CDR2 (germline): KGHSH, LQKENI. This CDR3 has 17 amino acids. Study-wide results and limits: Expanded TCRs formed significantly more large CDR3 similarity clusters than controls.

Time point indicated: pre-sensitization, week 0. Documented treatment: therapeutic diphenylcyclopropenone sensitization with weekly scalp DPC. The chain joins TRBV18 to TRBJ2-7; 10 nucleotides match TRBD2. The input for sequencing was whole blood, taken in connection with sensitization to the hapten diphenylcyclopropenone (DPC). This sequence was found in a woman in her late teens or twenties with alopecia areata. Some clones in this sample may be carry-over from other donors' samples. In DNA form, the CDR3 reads TGTGCCAGCTCCCCACCCGACCAGCGGGGGGGCCAGTACGAGCAGTACTTC. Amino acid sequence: CASSPPDQRGGQYEQYF.